Each of the 8 T cell receptor beta chains below was sequenced from the same sample in a study of human T cells and chemical hapten exposure. TCRdb re-derived calls from the RACE reads in MiXCR, one entry per CDR3 protein. The sample comprises tens of thousands of distinct CDR3 sequences, over 9% of which are singletons, and 6.5% to 8.5% rests with the top ten. The time point: patch test 2, 6 weeks after DPC sensitization. Treatment of the sample: therapeutic diphenylcyclopropenone sensitization with weekly scalp DPC. The material sequenced was whole blood, taken in connection with sensitization to the hapten diphenylcyclopropenone (DPC). Receptors were obtained from a woman between 50 and 59 years old with alopecia areata. Some clones in this sample may be carry-over from other donors' samples.

Comment on this clonotype: A much more abundant neighbour one base away suggests this may be a read error. The chain uses TRBV19 and TRBJ1-4; D call uncertain. Germline V gene sequence: CDR1 LNHDA, CDR2 SQIVND (reference sequence). The CDR3 consists of 13 residues. CDR3: CASGIVVNEKLFF. The CDR3 DNA follows: TGTGCCAGTGGTATAGTGGTGAATGAAAAACTGTTTTTT.

This clonotype was counted only a few times. V usage is TRBV7-9 and J usage is TRBJ2-7, with a weak D call TRBD1 (6 bases). The ends were cut back, 5 bases at V and 6 bases at J, with 20 bases in the middle. CDR3 length: 15 residues. Germline assignment: CDR1 SEHNR and CDR2 FQNEAQ (reference sequence). CDR3 sequence (DNA): TGTGCCAGCAGCCCCTTGACAGGCGACCTTTCCGAGCAGTACTTC. Translation: CASSPLTGDLSEQYF.

V gene TRBV15 combines with J gene TRBJ2-3; a weak D match, TRBD1 (5 bases). V was pared by 5 bases and J by 2 bases, with 11 bases between. This CDR3 is 14 amino acids long. Germline V gene sequence: CDR1 LNHNV, CDR2 YYDKDF (reference sequence). The DNA of the CDR3 is TGTGCCACCAGCGGGGCGGATTTCACAGATACGCAGTATTTT. This encodes CATSGADFTDTQYF.

J is TRBJ2-7 and V is TRBV7-3; 12 positions agree with TRBD1. Losses at the gene ends were 5 bases for V and 7 bases for J; bases not matched to a gene: 6. Germline-derived CDR1 and CDR2 are SGHTA and FQGTGA. CDR3 length equals 14 residues. CDR3 sequence reads: CASSPGQGAGEQYF. CDR3 DNA: TGTGCCAGCAGCCCGGGACAGGGGGCGGGAGAGCAGTACTTC.

This clonotype was seen a few times. The chain is built from TRBV25-1 and TRBJ2-1, with a weak D call TRBD1 (6 bases). CDR1 MGHDK and CDR2 SYGVNS come from the germline V gene. The CDR3 loop spans 14 amino acids. Trimming shortened V by 5 bases and J by 5 bases, and 13 bases separated the two germline ends. In DNA form, the CDR3 reads TGTGCCAGCAGTAACAGGGTGATCCACAATGAGCAGTTCTTC. Translation: CASSNRVIHNEQFF.

This clonotype has just a few counts. The chain couples TRBV3-1 to TRBJ1-2; D is unresolved. Germline V gives CDR1 LGHDT, CDR2 YNNKEL (reference sequence). V was cut by 0 bases and J by 3 bases, with 8 bases left in between. The CDR3 consists of 14 residues. The CDR3 protein is CASSQEARYYGYTF. CDR3 nucleotides: TGTGCCAGCAGCCAAGAGGCCAGATACTATGGCTACACCTTC.

Only a few counts were recorded for this clonotype. The rearrangement joins TRBV20-1 to TRBJ2-5, with D perhaps TRBD2 (6 bases). This CDR3 contains 12 residues. Germline V gene sequence: CDR1 DFQATT, CDR2 SNEGSKA (reference sequence). Trimming pared 3 bases from V and 4 bases from J, leaving 9 bases between. DNA for the CDR3: TGCAGTGCTAGTCTGGGGGGAGAGACCCAGTACTTC. Protein sequence: CSASLGGETQYF.

The rearrangement joins TRBV20-1 to TRBJ2-7; D is tentatively TRBD1 or TRBD2 (6 bases each). This CDR3 region has 15 residues. Germline V CDR1 and CDR2: DFQATT, SNEGSKA (reference sequence). V shed 5 bases and J shed 0 bases, with 17 bases lying between them. CDR3 DNA: TGCAGTGCTCCCAAGGGGGAGGACACCTCCTACGAGCAGTACTTC. Its translation is CSAPKGEDTSYEQYF.